The table lists the clone carrying this TCR beta chain with many counts. Its antigen is undetermined. The time point: patch test 3, about 24 weeks after DPC sensitization. Treatment in this sample: therapeutic diphenylcyclopropenone sensitization with weekly scalp DPC. Blood sampling occurred before each patch-test application. This sample stems from a study of human T cells and chemical hapten exposure. Overall study context: Weekly scalp doses of diphenylcyclopropenone were given to patients during the roughly 25-week study. Study results and caveats: Patch test score tracked positively with PT1 expanded TCR counts.

TCRdb recomputed calls from the RACE reads with MiXCR, one row per CDR3 protein. The data hold more than 80,000 distinct CDR3 sequences, with 11% observed a single time. In germline, CDR1 is SQVTM, CDR2 ANQGSEA. The V and J ends lost 3 bases and 1 base respectively, with 13 bases between them. The length of the CDR3 is 14 residues. The receptor was isolated from a woman in her fifties or sixties with alopecia areata. Some clones in this sample may be carry-over from other donors' samples. This chain uses TRBV29-1 with TRBJ2-7; tentatively, D is TRBD1 (6 bases). The sequencing used whole blood, collected in connection with sensitization to the hapten diphenylcyclopropenone (DPC). Here the CDR3 reads CSVETGTHSYEQYF. As DNA, the CDR3 is TGCAGCGTTGAGACCGGGACACATTCCTACGAGCAGTACTTC.